This TCR beta chain was found in a study of shared clonotypes between healthy human individuals. Study details: Researchers drew samples from a couple of women and a few men aged 18 to 49.

This clone was observed a single time. Its target is unknown. Study results and limitations: In the sorted subsets, rarefaction showed sequencing was incomplete despite large depth.

The assay was carried out at the deep level. In replicate PCRs of sorted subsets, roughly 190 ng DNA, 29,000 or so T cell genomes, was used. The assay was immunoSEQ multiplex PCR, and TCRdb's table has in-frame clones only and misses some. The data show 2.3 million or so clones, with more than 85% seen just once and 0.39% held by the top ten. Material for sequencing was naive CD4+ T cells from PBMCs. Noted subset: CD45RA+ positively selected. This clonotype was obtained from a man aged 18 to 29 in good health. Some clones in this sample may be carry-over from other donors' samples.

CDR3 protein: CSARQGAGTEAFF. In nucleotides, the CDR3 is TGCAGCGCACGACAGGGGGCAGGGACTGAAGCTTTCTTT. The chain uses TRBV29-1 and TRBJ1-1; 10 positions match TRBD1. The CDR3 has 13 residues. With V trimmed by 7 bases and J by 5 bases, 7 bases remained unmatched. The V gene's germline CDR1 is SQVTM and CDR2 ANQGSEA.